The 26 T cell receptor beta chains listed next were all sequenced from one sample in a study of blood T cell repertoires in COVID-19. Method: immunoSEQ multiplex PCR; TCRdb's copy keeps in-frame clones and lacks some. The sample holds about 73,000 clones, about 91% seen once. The sample comprised peripheral blood. These receptors all stem from an elderly man with acute or convalescent COVID-19.

This chain connects TRBV5-1 to TRBJ2-5, with 7 positions matching TRBD1. The length of the CDR3 is 14 residues. After removal of 6 bases from V and 3 bases from J, the junction contained 8 bases not matched to a gene. The V gene's germline CDR1 is SGHRS and CDR2 YFSETQ. This chain's CDR3 is CASKVTGAEETQYF. CDR3 DNA: TGCGCCAGCAAGGTTACAGGGGCGGAAGAGACCCAGTACTTC.

The V gene is TRBV28, the J gene TRBJ1-1; no firm D call. This CDR3 has 12 amino acids. V was cut by 6 bases and J by 7 bases, with 12 bases left in between. The germline V gene encodes CDR1 MDHEN and CDR2 SYDVKM. The CDR3 DNA reads TGTGCCAGCAGCCTCAGCGGGGTTGAAGCTTTCTTT. Protein sequence: CASSLSGVEAFF.

The chain recombines TRBV10-3 with TRBJ2-3; D not certain. V was pared by 3 bases and J by 0 bases, with 13 bases between. Germline lookup yields CDR1 ENHRY and CDR2 SYGVKD. The CDR3 covers 16 residues. CDR3 DNA sequence: TGTGCCATCAGTGAATCCGGGTTATCTAGCACAGATACGCAGTATTTT. It codes for CAISESGLSSTDTQYF.

The rearrangement links TRBV6-5 to TRBJ1-2; tentatively, D is TRBD1 (6 bases). The CDR3 has 14 residues. V was trimmed by 2 bases and J by 8 bases, leaving 15 bases between them. Germline loops: CDR1 MNHEY, CDR2 SVGAGI. The CDR3 spells CASSYVRGMGGYTF. DNA of the CDR3: TGTGCCAGCAGTTACGTGAGGGGGATGGGCGGCTACACCTTC.

In its sample, this clone was seen a few times. The genes are TRBV24-1 and TRBJ1-5; TRBD1 agrees at 8 bases. V shed 4 bases and J 6 bases; nucleotides not matched to a gene: 7. The CDR3 spans 15 residues. CDR1 and CDR2 (germline): KGHDR, SFDVKD. The CDR3, as DNA: TGTGCCACCAGTGACCCGACAGGGGATGGTCAGCCCCAGCATTTT. Its translation: CATSDPTGDGQPQHF.

The chain recombines TRBV9 with TRBJ2-6; possibly TRBD2 for D (6 bases). In germline, CDR1 is SGDLS, CDR2 YYNGEE. V lost 4 bases and J 0 bases, leaving 17 bases between the germline ends. The CDR3 has 18 amino acids. DNA of the CDR3: TGTGCCAGCAGCTCCTTTGGAGGGCCCCCCTCTGGGGCCAACGTCCTGACTTTC. It translates to CASSSFGGPPSGANVLTF.

V is TRBV2 and J is TRBJ2-7; D uncertain. V was trimmed by 5 bases and J by 3 bases, leaving 11 bases between them. Germline V gene lookup returns CDR1 SNHLY and CDR2 FYNNEI. This CDR3 region has 13 residues. For the CDR3, the DNA is TGTGCCAGCAGTTTCTCAGGAAACTACGAGCAGTACTTC. Protein product: CASSFSGNYEQYF.

V and J are TRBV19 and TRBJ1-6; 8 positions agree with TRBD1. CDR1 is LNHDA and CDR2 is SQIVND in the germline V gene (reference sequence). The CDR3 is 15 amino acids. The ends lost 6 bases at V and 10 bases at J; junction bases unmatched: 11. The CDR3 is CASRLGQGIRSPLHF. The CDR3 DNA reads TGTGCCAGTAGACTCGGACAGGGTATACGGTCACCCCTCCACTTT.

The chain carries TRBV3-1 (or the pseudogene TRBV3-2) and TRBJ1-1, with D maybe TRBD1 (5 bases). The CDR3 runs to 13 residues. Trimming removed 4 bases from V and 5 bases from J, with 11 bases in between. Looked up from germline, CDR1 is LGHDT and CDR2 is YNNKEL (reference sequence). The CDR3 nucleotides are TGTGCCAGCAGCCCCCCGGGGGGGACTGAAGCTTTCTTT. It is translated as CASSPPGGTEAFF.

V and J are TRBV7-2 and TRBJ2-3; D uncertain. CDR3 length: 18 residues. Germline loops: CDR1 SGHTA, CDR2 FQGNSA. The V gene lost 1 base and the J gene lost 3 bases, with 20 bases spanning the gap. The CDR3 spells CASSLEMETTVGTDTQYF. The CDR3 region has the DNA TGTGCCAGCAGCTTAGAGATGGAAACTACCGTCGGGACAGATACGCAGTATTTT.

The chain recombines TRBV3-1 (or the pseudogene TRBV3-2) with TRBJ1-2, with TRBD1 as a possible D gene (5 bases). This CDR3 has 13 residues. Germline-derived CDR1 and CDR2 are LGHDT and YNNKEL (reference sequence). V lost 4 bases to trimming and J lost 9 bases, with 15 bases between them. The CDR3 is CASSLDREGRYTF. The CDR3 nucleotides are TGTGCCAGCAGCCTAGACCGGGAGGGACGCTACACCTTC.

The chain recombines TRBV19 with TRBJ1-6, with D perhaps TRBD1 (5 bases). CDR3 length equals 17 residues. With 5 bases removed from V and 1 base from J, the gap between germline ends came to 15 bases. CDR1 LNHDA and CDR2 SQIVND come from the germline V gene (reference sequence). The CDR3 bases are TGTGCCAGTAGTGGTGGGGGGTTGGAGTCCTATAATTCACCCCTCCACTTT. Translating gives CASSGGGLESYNSPLHF.

V gene TRBV5-6 combines with J gene TRBJ1-1; D gene ambiguous. Between the trimmed V and J ends, which lost 6 bases and 0 bases, there was a span of 15 bases. The germline CDR1 and CDR2 sequences are SGHDT and YYEEEE. The CDR3 sequence is 15 residues long. CDR3 residues: CASILRGVLNTEAFF. In nucleotides, the CDR3 is TGTGCCAGCATCCTCCGGGGAGTATTGAACACTGAAGCTTTCTTT. Full variable domain (missing parts from reference TRBV5-6 and TRBJ1-1): DAGVTQSPTHLIKTRGQQVTLRCSPKSGHDTVSWYQQALGQGPQFIFQYYEEEERQRGNFPDRFSGHQFPNYSSELNVNALLLGDSALYLCASILRGVLNTEAFFGQGTRLTVV.

This clone was picked up one time. This chain links TRBV30 with TRBJ1-4; unclear D gene. Germline-derived CDR1 and CDR2 are GTSNPN and SVGIG (reference sequence). The CDR3 is made up of 16 amino acids. Trimming shortened V by 0 bases and J by 0 bases, and 11 bases separated the two germline ends. As DNA, the CDR3 is TGTGCCTGGAGTGTACTCTTTCATGCAACTAATGAAAAACTGTTTTTT. This codes for CAWSVLFHATNEKLFF.

The chain uses TRBV5-1 and TRBJ2-5, with D possibly TRBD1 on 6 matching bases. The germline CDR1 and CDR2 sequences are SGHRS and YFSETQ. This CDR3 comprises 14 residues. The germline V and J ends were trimmed by 0 bases and 5 bases, with 11 bases remaining between them. The CDR3 DNA reads as TGCGCCAGCAGCTTGGTTCAGGGGACGGAGACCCAGTACTTC. The encoded protein is CASSLVQGTETQYF.

V gene TRBV24-1 combines with J gene TRBJ1-5, with 8 bases identical to TRBD1. Germline CDR1 reads KGHDR; CDR2 reads SFDVKD. V shed 11 bases and J 6 bases; nucleotides not matched to a gene: 8. This CDR3 has 13 amino acids. CDR3 sequence reads: CAIGQGGGQPQHF. In DNA, the CDR3 is TGTGCCATTGGACAGGGAGGAGGTCAGCCCCAGCATTTT.

V usage is TRBV9 and J usage is TRBJ1-1, with TRBD1 identical over 11 bases. The CDR3 is 13 residues long. The V and J ends lost 1 base and 11 bases, in that order; junction bases with no gene match: 4. Germline loops: CDR1 SGDLS, CDR2 YYNGEE. The CDR3 DNA reads as TGTGCCAGCAGCGTAAGTGGACAGGGGGCCGCTTTCTTT. Its protein product is CASSVSGQGAAFF.

This clone was observed a single time. The rearrangement uses TRBV15 and TRBJ1-4; a weak D match, TRBD1 (6 bases). V gave up 1 base and J gave up 6 bases, with 12 bases separating them. The CDR3 length is 15 residues. Germline V gene lookup returns CDR1 LNHNV and CDR2 YYDKDF (reference sequence). The CDR3 DNA reads as TGTGCCACCAGCAGAGTGGGGGCTTTAGATGAAAAACTGTTTTTT. It is translated as CATSRVGALDEKLFF. Variable domain in full (rest from reference TRBV15 and TRBJ1-4): DAMVIQNPRYQVTQFGKPVTLSCSQTLNHNVMYWYQQKSSQAPKLLFHYYDKDFNNEADTPDNFQSRRPNTSFCFLDIRSPGLGDTAMYLCATSRVGALDEKLFFGSGTQLSVL.

The genes are TRBV5-1 and TRBJ2-1; D is unclear. The germline V gene has CDR1 SGHRS and CDR2 YFSETQ. Trimming shortened V by 4 bases and J by 5 bases, and 10 bases separated the two germline ends. The CDR3 has 13 amino acids. The CDR3 DNA sequence: TGCGCCAGCAGCGAGCCTAACGACAATGAGCAGTTCTTC. It yields the protein CASSEPNDNEQFF.

The J gene is TRBJ1-5, the V gene TRBV19; TRBD1 matches 9 bases. CDR1 and CDR2 (germline): LNHDA, SQIVND (reference sequence). The junction had 6 bases not matched to a gene; V was cut back by 5 bases and J by 1 base. This CDR3 has 16 amino acids. The CDR3 region is CASSPGTGRSNQPQHF. The CDR3 bases are TGTGCCAGTAGTCCCGGGACAGGGAGAAGCAATCAGCCCCAGCATTTT. Using reference TRBV19 and TRBJ1-5 for the parts outside the CDR3, the full variable domain is DGGITQSPKYLFRKEGQNVTLSCEQNLNHDAMYWYRQDPGQGLRLIYYSQIVNDFQKGDIAEGYSVSREKKESFPLTVTSAQKNPTAFYLCASSPGTGRSNQPQHFGDGTRLSIL.

The chain employs TRBV18 and TRBJ1-1; 11 bases line up with TRBD1. Germline V gives CDR1 KGHSH, CDR2 LQKENI. The CDR3 is made up of 14 amino acids. V lost 3 bases to trimming and J lost 6 bases; unmatched junction nucleotides: 3. CDR3 sequence reads: CASSPGQGAAEAFF. CDR3 nucleotides: TGTGCCAGCTCACCTGGACAGGGGGCGGCTGAAGCTTTCTTT.

This clone was counted once. This rearrangement joins TRBV7-2 to TRBJ1-1, with D perhaps TRBD1 (6 bases). Germline lookup yields CDR1 SGHTA and CDR2 FQGNSA. The CDR3 sequence is 13 residues long. V dropped 6 bases and J dropped 4 bases, with 12 bases sitting between them. CDR3 sequence reads: CASSYRVGTEAFF. In nucleotides, the CDR3 is TGTGCCAGCAGTTACAGGGTCGGCACTGAAGCTTTCTTT.

This clone is a singleton in its sample. V and J are TRBV30 and TRBJ1-1; no reliable D call. Per germline, CDR1 GTSNPN and CDR2 SVGIG (reference sequence). CDR3 length: 11 residues. V lost 5 bases and J lost 6, with 10 bases in between. CDR3 sequence reads: CAWSGRSEAFF. The CDR3 nucleotides read TGTGCCTGGTCCGGGAGGTCTGAAGCTTTCTTT. Based on the CDR3 plus reference TRBV30 and TRBJ1-1, the full variable domain is SQTIHQWPATLVQPVGSPLSLECTVEGTSNPNLYWYRQAAGRGLQLLFYSVGIGQISSEVPQNLSASRPQDRQFILSSKKLLLSDSGFYLCAWSGRSEAFFGQGTRLTVV.

This chain joins TRBV12-3 or TRBV12-4 and TRBJ2-2; D possibly corresponds to TRBD1 (5 bases). The CDR3 loop spans 13 amino acids. The V end was cut by 3 bases, the J end by 7 bases, with 9 bases between. The CDR3 DNA reads as TGTGCCAGCAGTTTGGGTCAGGGCGGGGAGCTGTTTTTT. Its translation: CASSLGQGGELFF.

The genes are TRBV25-1 and TRBJ1-2, with D possibly being TRBD1 (5 bases). Germline CDR1 reads MGHDK; CDR2 reads SYGVNS. This CDR3 has 14 residues. V lost 1 base and J lost 8, with 14 bases in between. DNA for the CDR3: TGTGCCAGCAGTGAATTAGAAAGGGGCGGAGGCTACACCTTC. Its translation is CASSELERGGGYTF.

The chain uses TRBV7-2 and TRBJ2-7; TRBD2 aligns across 10 bases. Trimming took 6 bases from V and 3 from J; bases not matched to a gene: 11. The CDR3 consists of 16 residues. Germline lookup yields CDR1 SGHTA and CDR2 FQGNSA. The CDR3 region is CASSLKSGGGFYEQYF. In nucleotides, the CDR3 is TGTGCCAGCAGTTTAAAGAGCGGGGGGGGCTTCTACGAGCAGTACTTC.